The rows below give T cell receptor beta chains drawn from one sample of a study of CD8 T cells in Susac syndrome. TCRdb used MiXCR to reprocess the immunoSEQ multiplex PCR reads, holding one entry per CDR3 protein. The sample shows 150,000 to 190,000 distinct CDR3 sequences, about 95% of them seen only once. The sequencing input was CD8+ T cells from PBMCs. These receptors came from a human donor with multiple sclerosis. The CDR3 runs from the conserved cysteine through the conserved F or W. Fields, in order: J gene, V gene, clone size, CDR3 protein. A clone size is listed for some rows: how often the clone was seen (once, few, many), or a class if it is expanded.

J: TRBJ2-5
V: TRBV6-4
size: .
CDR3: CASSYSLAGGETQYF

J: TRBJ2-1
V: TRBV3-1
size: .
CDR3: CASSQDLAGGVLNEQFF

J: TRBJ2-1
V: TRBV6-4
size: .
CDR3: CASSDGEAADEQFF

J: TRBJ2-3
V: TRBV7-9
size: .
CDR3: CASSLIQGATDTQYF

J: TRBJ1-2
V: TRBV15
size: .
CDR3: CATSFDRGPGGYTF

J: TRBJ1-5
V: TRBV13
size: .
CDR3: CASSFRTVSNQPQHF

J: TRBJ1-6
V: TRBV5-6
size: .
CDR3: CASSLGSTPLHF

J: TRBJ2-1
V: TRBV5-6
size: .
CDR3: CASSLARDYNEQFF

J: TRBJ2-1
V: TRBV9
size: .
CDR3: CASSVEGASNYNEQFF

J: TRBJ1-1
V: TRBV9
size: .
CDR3: CASSGGTEAFF

J: TRBJ2-2
V: TRBV27
size: .
CDR3: CATGPAGATGELFF

J: TRBJ1-1
V: TRBV9
size: .
CDR3: CASSVDVGHTEAFF

J: TRBJ2-7
V: TRBV7-6
size: .
CDR3: CASSLGLLEQYF

J: TRBJ1-1
V: TRBV29-1
size: once
CDR3: CSAEGTNTEAFF

J: TRBJ1-1
V: TRBV27
size: few
CDR3: CASGLTVNTEAFF

J: TRBJ2-3
V: TRBV7-3
size: .
CDR3: CASSLGPSGGRPDTQYF

J: TRBJ1-4
V: TRBV29-1
size: .
CDR3: CSVAPDRVREKLFF

J: TRBJ1-1
V: TRBV20-1
size: .
CDR3: CSAIRANTEAFF

J: TRBJ1-1
V: TRBV7-8
size: .
CDR3: CASRSDKNTEAFF

J: TRBJ2-1
V: TRBV6-1
size: .
CDR3: CASSDPWAGRGNEQFF

J: TRBJ2-7
V: TRBV7-8
size: .
CDR3: CASSFSGYSGYEQYF

J: TRBJ2-3
V: TRBV9
size: .
CDR3: CASSVEPSGGRLSTDTQYF

J: TRBJ2-2
V: TRBV4-1
size: .
CDR3: CASSPIGTGELFF

J: TRBJ1-2
V: TRBV30
size: .
CDR3: CAWSWGNYGYTF

J: TRBJ1-2
V: TRBV20-1
size: .
CDR3: CSAMTQGGYTF

J: TRBJ2-1
V: TRBV20-1
size: .
CDR3: CSAQRADSYNEQFF

J: TRBJ1-5
V: TRBV7-9
size: .
CDR3: CASSSARQVGRWPQHF

J: TRBJ2-3
V: TRBV3-1
size: .
CDR3: CASSQSKGYTDTQYF

J: TRBJ2-1
V: TRBV5-6
size: .
CDR3: CASLGQSYNEQFF

J: TRBJ2-5
V: TRBV7-9
size: .
CDR3: CASSPPLDRPKETQYF

J: TRBJ2-2
V: TRBV7-2
size: .
CDR3: CASSSLAGGWTGELFF

J: TRBJ2-3
V: TRBV12-3/TRBV12-4
size: .
CDR3: CASSPRFPTTDTQYF

J: TRBJ2-7
V: TRBV7-9
size: once
CDR3: CASSSDRVPYEQYF

J: TRBJ2-5
V: TRBV4-1
size: .
CDR3: CASSHNDRAETQYF

J: TRBJ1-6
V: TRBV4-1
size: .
CDR3: CASSQVAGASSPLHF

J: TRBJ1-4
V: TRBV6-6
size: .
CDR3: CASSYNLDPTNEKLFF

J: TRBJ2-3
V: TRBV7-3
size: .
CDR3: CASSLIEGGTDTQYF

J: TRBJ1-2
V: TRBV20-1
size: once
CDR3: CSARDPLIFGYTF

J: TRBJ2-5
V: TRBV20-1
size: .
CDR3: CSARDPEETQYF

J: TRBJ1-2
V: TRBV27
size: .
CDR3: CASSSLLREGYGYTF

J: TRBJ1-2
V: TRBV27
size: .
CDR3: CASSTTTGWAYGYTF

J: TRBJ2-1
V: TRBV7-9
size: .
CDR3: CASRVTAGYNEQFF

J: TRBJ2-7
V: TRBV29-1
size: few
CDR3: CSVGPHRGYEQYF

J: TRBJ1-1
V: TRBV2
size: .
CDR3: CASTLNGNTEAFF

J: TRBJ1-2
V: TRBV27
size: .
CDR3: CASSSPGDRGYGYTF

J: TRBJ1-3
V: TRBV2
size: .
CDR3: CASSEAGGSSGNTIYF

J: TRBJ2-3
V: TRBV2
size: .
CDR3: CASVGQTTDTQYF

J: TRBJ2-3
V: TRBV3-1
size: .
CDR3: CASSQPGDTQYF

J: TRBJ2-5
V: TRBV3-1
size: .
CDR3: CASSHQAGGPETQYF

J: TRBJ2-1
V: TRBV15
size: .
CDR3: CATSRYNEQFF

J: TRBJ1-6
V: TRBV6-1
size: .
CDR3: CARLLGPRNSPLHF